This T cell receptor (beta chain) is from a study of cytomegalovirus exposure and HLA in healthy donors. General observations from the study: Reported performance of the classifier showed diagnosis of cytomegalovirus status with high specificity and sensitivity.

Details on this clone: The antigen is undetermined.

CDR1 MNHNS and CDR2 SASEGT come from the germline V gene. This CDR3 has 15 residues. V gave up 2 bases and J gave up 3 bases; unmatched junction bases: 4. The data were produced by immunoSEQ multiplex PCR, yet TCRdb's version contains in-frame clones alone and is incomplete. The sample lists 80,000 to 95,000 clones, approximately 96% seen once, with approximately 1.2% in the top ten. This chain connects TRBV6-1 to TRBJ2-1, with TRBD2 identical over 7 bases. Source material: PBMCs. The receptor was isolated from a woman between 18 and 29 years old in good health and CMV-seronegative. CDR3 DNA sequence: TGTGCCAGCAGTGAAACTGGCGGGAGCTACAATGAGCAGTTCTTC. It yields the protein CASSETGGSYNEQFF.